This passage covers 3 T cell receptor beta chains from one sample sequenced in a study of graft-versus-host responses after intestinal transplantation. Only in-frame clones appear in the TCRdb table, and some are missing; sequencing was by immunoSEQ multiplex PCR. The sample yields about 97,000 clones, 90% seen once. Sample: PBMCs, taken about 450 days after intestinal transplant. The receptors come from a human patient who received an intestinal transplant, so some T cells may come from the graft donor.

On this clone itself: This same CDR3 is encoded by further DNA sequences in the sample. The genes are TRBV6-4 and TRBJ2-1, with TRBD2 matching 7 bases. CDR3 length: 15 residues. V lost 0 bases to trimming and J lost 4 bases; unmatched junction nucleotides: 3. Germline values: CDR1 MRHNA, CDR2 SNTAGT. The CDR3 region is CASSDSAGGYNEQFF. The CDR3 DNA reads TGTGCCAGCAGTGACTCGGCCGGGGGGTACAATGAGCAGTTCTTC.

The CDR3 nucleotides read TGTGCCAGCAGCCAAGATGTGATCGCTATGGGCTACACCTTC. Its protein is CASSQDVIAMGYTF. The V call is TRBV14, the J call TRBJ1-2, with D unresolved. The V gene lost 0 bases and the J gene lost 8 bases, with 13 bases spanning the gap. The V gene's germline CDR1 is SGHDN and CDR2 FVKESK. The length of the CDR3 is 14 residues.

The chain is built from TRBV18 and TRBJ1-2; the D is unclear. V was shortened by 3 bases and J by 4 bases, with 15 bases between the two germline ends. CDR1 is KGHSH and CDR2 is LQKENI in the germline V gene. The CDR3 runs 15 residues. CDR3 in DNA: TGTGCCAGCTCACCGCCAGCCCCGCCAGTCTATGGCTACACCTTC. This encodes CASSPPAPPVYGYTF.